This T cell receptor (beta chain) stems from a study of T cell repertoires in cytomegalovirus infection. Study overall: An indication of both CMV infection and matching HLA type came from public TCR beta signatures.

TCRdb passed the reads through MiXCR, listing each CDR3 protein once. The sample contains about 130,000 distinct CDR3 sequences, 8% to 9% of which appear only once. In its sample, this clonotype was seen many times. The antigen is unknown. Study results and caveats: Ex vivo, HLA-C-restricted CMV-specific TCR beta clonotypes prevailed over the rest of the response. Cumulated frequencies of public TCR beta families served to identify carriers of CMV plus the relevant HLA.

The CDR3 loop spans 15 amino acids. CDR1 and CDR2 (germline): SEHNR, FQNEAQ (reference sequence). The V gene lost 7 bases and the J gene lost 7 bases, with 20 bases spanning the gap. This chain connects TRBV7-9 to TRBJ2-1; D is possibly TRBD2 (5 bases). Specimen: PBMCs. This TCR was sampled from a human donor in good health (CMV status not recorded). Some clones in this sample may be carry-over from other donors' samples. CDR3 amino acids: CASTPLRGNGNEQFF. The CDR3 nucleotides read TGTGCCAGCACCCCCCTGCGAGGGAATGGAAATGAGCAGTTCTTC. Full variable domain (outside the CDR3, taken from reference TRBV7-9 and TRBJ2-1): DTGVSQNPRHKITKRGQNVTFRCDPISEHNRLYWYRQTLGQGPEFLTYFQNEAQLEKSRLLSDRFSAERPKGSFSTLEIQRTEQGDSAMYLCASTPLRGNGNEQFFGPGTRLTVL.